Shown below are 25 T cell receptor beta chains from a single sample sequenced in a study of T cells in Graves' hyperthyroidism and ophthalmopathy. TCR beta CDR3 regions were amplified from RNA. Researchers ran a first-round RT-PCR on the TCR CDR3 using the HTBI primer set. TCRdb recomputed calls from the multiplex PCR reads with MiXCR, one row per CDR3 protein. Of about 620,000 distinct CDR3 sequences in the sample, roughly 17% were seen once. The sequencing input was blood. Receptors were obtained from a young woman with Graves' hyperthyroidism.

The chain combines TRBV6-1 with TRBJ1-2; TRBD1 agrees at 8 bases. V shed 5 bases and J 8 bases; nucleotides not matched to a gene: 10. Germline lookup yields CDR1 MNHNS and CDR2 SASEGT. This CDR3 contains 14 residues. CDR3 loop: CASSYQGALGGYTF. Written as DNA, the CDR3 is TGTGCCAGCAGTTATCAGGGGGCCTTAGGGGGCTACACCTTC.

This clonotype was seen only once. This rearrangement joins TRBV27 to TRBJ2-3; 14 bases match TRBD2. The trim removed 7 bases at V and 7 bases at J, leaving 4 bases unmatched. The length of the CDR3 is 14 residues. The germline V gene has CDR1 MNHEY and CDR2 SMNVEV (reference sequence). The CDR3 bases are TGTGCCAGCAAAGGACTAGCGGGGGGAAATACGCAGTATTTT. Protein product: CASKGLAGGNTQYF.

In its sample, this clonotype was seen many times. The V gene is TRBV2, the J gene TRBJ2-7; D is uncertain. This CDR3 spans 13 amino acids. V shed 3 bases and J shed 1 base, with 7 bases lying between them. Germline V gene lookup returns CDR1 SNHLY and CDR2 FYNNEI. The chain's CDR3 is CASSDILSYEQYF. The CDR3 DNA reads TGTGCCAGCAGTGATATCTTATCCTACGAGCAGTACTTC.

This clonotype showed up many times. The CDR3 loop reads CASSLPSGRPHTDYNEQFF. The DNA of the CDR3 is TGTGCCAGCAGCCTACCTAGCGGGAGACCCCACACCGATTACAATGAGCAGTTCTTC. The V and J genes are TRBV7-2 and TRBJ2-1; 10 bases fit TRBD2. The CDR3 covers 19 residues. Germline CDR1 SGHTA, CDR2 FQGNSA. Trimming took 5 bases from V and 4 from J; bases not matched to a gene: 17.

This clonotype was counted at least ten times. The J gene is TRBJ2-1, the V gene TRBV3-1; TRBD2 matches at 10 bases. The CDR3 has 18 residues. The V and J ends lost 1 base and 5 bases, in that order; junction bases with no gene match: 11. Germline V gene sequence: CDR1 LGHDT, CDR2 YNNKEL (reference sequence). In nucleotides, the CDR3 is TGTGCCAGCAGCCAAGGGGCTAGCGGGAGTATTTCCCACAATGAGCAGTTCTTC. Translated, it gives CASSQGASGSISHNEQFF.

In its sample, this clonotype was seen many times. The chain recombines TRBV2 with TRBJ2-1, with 7 bases matching TRBD2. CDR1 is SNHLY and CDR2 is FYNNEI in the germline V gene. V shed 6 bases, J shed 8 bases, and the junction held 7 bases outside the gene matches. The CDR3 consists of 13 residues. The CDR3 here is CASRGGRADEQFF. DNA for the CDR3: TGTGCCAGCAGGGGGGGGAGGGCGGATGAGCAGTTCTTC.

This clonotype was detected only a few times. CDR3 sequence reads: CASSFGPGGYEQYF. CDR3 nucleotide sequence: TGCGCCAGCAGCTTCGGGCCCGGTGGATACGAGCAGTACTTC. J is TRBJ2-7 and V is TRBV5-1, with unresolved D. The CDR3 sequence is 14 residues long. Trimming removed 2 bases at V and 4 bases at J, with 13 bases between. Germline CDR1 reads SGHRS; CDR2 reads YFSETQ.

The chain couples TRBV4-3 to TRBJ2-7; D is possibly TRBD1 (5 bases). Trimming shortened V by 1 base and J by 2 bases, and 15 bases separated the two germline ends. CDR1 and CDR2 (germline): LGHNA, YSLEER. The CDR3 runs to 16 residues. CDR3 nucleotide sequence: TGCGCCAGCAGCCAAGTTTACGCGTGGGGCGCCTACGAGCAGTACTTC. Translated, it gives CASSQVYAWGAYEQYF.

Ten or more counts support this clonotype. The CDR3 here is CAIRREDGGAFF. CDR3 sequence (DNA): TGTGCCATCAGGCGGGAGGACGGGGGAGCTTTCTTT. This chain connects TRBV10-3 to TRBJ1-1; maybe TRBD1 (5 bases). The ends were cut back, 6 bases at V and 10 bases at J, with 15 bases in the middle. This CDR3 has 12 amino acids. The V gene's germline CDR1 is ENHRY and CDR2 SYGVKD.

This clonotype was counted a few times. V and J are TRBV6-2 or TRBV6-3 and TRBJ1-5; no definite D call. V was cut by 0 bases and J by 3 bases, with 6 bases left in between. The germline CDR1 and CDR2 sequences are MNHEY and SVGEGT. The CDR3 contains 14 residues. CDR3 amino acids: CASSYSSYNQPQHF. The DNA for the CDR3 is TGTGCCAGCAGTTACTCCTCCTACAATCAGCCCCAGCATTTT.

For this clonotype: This may stem from a read error, because a much larger clone lies one nucleotide away. J is TRBJ1-1 and V is TRBV24-1; 7 nucleotides align to TRBD1. The CDR3 covers 13 residues. The germline V gene encodes CDR1 KGHDR and CDR2 SFDVKD. Written as DNA, the CDR3 is TGTGCCACCAGTGGTACAGGGGACACTGAAGCTTCCTTT. It encodes CATSGTGDTEASF.

The rearrangement joins TRBV4-1 to TRBJ2-7; 10 bases match TRBD2. The J segment lost 7 bases and the V segment lost 2 bases, leaving 11 bases of the junction unmatched. CDR3 length: 16 amino acids. CDR1 MGHRA and CDR2 YSYEKL come from the germline V gene. The CDR3 reads CASSQSLSGRVPEQYF. Here the CDR3 DNA reads TGCGCCAGCAGCCAAAGTTTAAGCGGGAGGGTTCCTGAGCAGTACTTC.

In its sample, this clonotype was seen many times. In DNA form, the CDR3 reads TGTGCCAGCAGTTTGTTCGGGACTAGCATAGCGCTAACGCAGTATTTT. This sequence encodes CASSLFGTSIALTQYF. The chain is built from TRBV27 and TRBJ2-3; 9 bases fit TRBD2. Per germline, CDR1 MNHEY and CDR2 SMNVEV (reference sequence). Germline trimming cut 3 bases from V and 9 bases from J; bases unmatched to any gene: 13. The CDR3 is 16 residues long.

This clonotype was seen many times. The V gene is TRBV6-1, the J gene TRBJ1-5; maybe TRBD1 (5 bases). Germline CDR1 is MNHNS and CDR2 is SASEGT. The CDR3 loop spans 15 amino acids. V lost 5 bases and J 1 base, leaving 12 bases between the germline ends. CDR3 sequence: CASSFRAGSNQPQHF. CDR3 DNA sequence: TGTGCCAGCAGTTTCAGGGCAGGGAGCAATCAGCCCCAGCATTTT.

This clonotype has a count of ten or more. V is TRBV7-9 and J is TRBJ2-1; D call uncertain. V was cut by 2 bases and J by 10 bases, with 9 bases left in between. The CDR3 sequence is 12 residues long. Germline V gives CDR1 SEHNR, CDR2 FQNEAQ (reference sequence). The CDR3 coding sequence is TGTGCCAGCAGCTTAATGGCGAACGAGCAGTTCTTC. It specifies CASSLMANEQFF.

This clonotype came up a few times. The chain couples TRBV29-1 to TRBJ2-2, with D unresolved. CDR3 length: 11 amino acids. The V and J ends lost 7 bases and 7 bases respectively, with 10 bases between them. From germline, CDR1 is SQVTM and CDR2 ANQGSEA. The CDR3 region is CSGRFHGELFF. In DNA, the CDR3 is TGCAGCGGACGATTCCACGGGGAGCTGTTTTTT.

This clonotype was observed at least ten times. CDR3 DNA: TGTGCCAGCACTGACAGGAATGAGCAGTTCTTC. This encodes CASTDRNEQFF. The chain joins TRBV6-2 or TRBV6-3 to TRBJ2-1; D is perhaps TRBD1 (6 bases). This CDR3 has 11 residues. Trimming cost V 7 bases and J 7 bases, with 8 bases left between them. CDR1 MNHEY and CDR2 SVGEGT come from the germline V gene.

This clonotype was detected ten times or more. This chain connects TRBV18 to TRBJ2-3; 7 bases line up with TRBD2. Trimming at V came to 3 bases and at J to 2 bases, leaving 8 bases not matched to a gene. The CDR3 length is 16 residues. Germline CDR1 is KGHSH and CDR2 is LQKENI. This CDR3 reads CASSPKEREITDTQYF. The CDR3 nucleotides read TGTGCCAGCTCACCCAAAGAGCGGGAAATCACAGATACGCAGTATTTT.

The rearrangement links TRBV5-1 to TRBJ1-3, with D tentatively TRBD1 (5 bases). The CDR3 consists of 14 residues. The ends were cut back, 4 bases at V and 2 bases at J, with 10 bases in the middle. Per the germline V gene, CDR1 is SGHRS and CDR2 is YFSETQ. The DNA for the CDR3 is TGCGCCAGCAGCGACACGGGGGCTGGAAACACCATATATTTT. Residues: CASSDTGAGNTIYF.

The chain recombines TRBV20-1 with TRBJ2-7; D gene uncertain. The CDR3 sequence is 12 residues long. V gave up 5 bases and J gave up 1 base, with 9 bases separating them. Germline CDR1 is DFQATT and CDR2 is SNEGSKA (reference sequence). In DNA, the CDR3 is TGCAGTGCTGCCGCCGGGTCCTACGAGCAGTACTTC. The encoded protein is CSAAAGSYEQYF.

This clonotype was observed a handful of times. The chain couples TRBV6-1 to TRBJ2-2; 9 bases fit TRBD2. Losses at the gene ends were 8 bases for V and 7 bases for J; bases not matched to a gene: 11. This CDR3 contains 15 residues. The germline V gene has CDR1 MNHNS and CDR2 SASEGT. This CDR3 is CASGVAGVRGGELFF. The CDR3 nucleotides are TGTGCCAGCGGGGTAGCGGGAGTCAGGGGCGGGGAGCTGTTTTTT.

This clonotype has ten or more counts. J is TRBJ1-1 and V is TRBV7-9, with 11 bases fitting TRBD1. Germline V gives CDR1 SEHNR, CDR2 FQNEAQ (reference sequence). Trimming took 2 bases from V and 7 from J; bases not matched to a gene: 3. The CDR3 sequence is 14 residues long. The CDR3 bases are TGTGCCAGCAGCTTATGGGACAGGGGGAGTGAAGCTTTCTTT. Its translation: CASSLWDRGSEAFF.

In DNA form, the CDR3 reads TGCAGCGTCCGGGCCCTAGGAAACACCATATATTTT. It encodes CSVRALGNTIYF. V and J are TRBV29-1 and TRBJ1-3, with unresolved D. Germline CDR1 SQVTM, CDR2 ANQGSEA. V shed 6 bases and J shed 4 bases, with 10 bases lying between them. There are 12 residues in the CDR3.

The chain uses TRBV28 and TRBJ1-1, with D perhaps TRBD1 (5 bases). Germline V gene lookup returns CDR1 MDHEN and CDR2 SYDVKM. The CDR3 is 18 residues long. The germline V and J ends were trimmed by 4 bases and 3 bases, with 24 bases remaining between them. The CDR3 region is CASSSPDSAVFLYTEAFF. The CDR3 DNA follows: TGTGCCAGCAGTTCTCCCGACAGTGCAGTCTTTTTGTACACTGAAGCTTTCTTT.

This clonotype was counted many times. The gene calls are TRBV11-2 and TRBJ2-5; 13 nucleotides agree with TRBD2. Losses at the gene ends were 0 bases for V and 2 bases for J; bases not matched to a gene: 6. The germline V gene has CDR1 SGHAT and CDR2 FQNNGV. The CDR3 consists of 18 residues. CDR3: CASSLDGQTSGRQETQYF. In DNA form, the CDR3 reads TGTGCCAGCAGCTTAGACGGACAGACTAGCGGGAGGCAAGAGACCCAGTACTTC.